This T cell receptor beta chain emerged from a study of identical twins. Through template switching, a universal primer site was introduced, and the cDNA contained unique molecular identifiers. TCRdb fed the 5' RACE reads into MiXCR, producing one record per CDR3 protein. The table lists hundreds of thousands of distinct CDR3 sequences, roughly 26% of them singletons. CDR1 and CDR2 (germline): MNHEY, SVGAGI. Trimming cost V 4 bases and J 3 bases; bases outside gene matches: 6. The CDR3 length is 16 residues. This clonotype was found a few times. The same data also went into a second study, on T cells expressing NK-cell markers. Per that study: The CD3+CD56-NKG2C+ fraction of several donors was likewise dominated by these clonotypes.

This chain uses TRBV6-5 with TRBJ2-6; 7 positions match TRBD1. Material: CD4+ T cells sorted from blood. The TCR was taken from a woman between 18 and 29 years old in good health. As DNA, the CDR3 is TGTGCCAGCAGTTCCTATACAGGGGTTGGGGCCAACGTCCTGACTTTC. This codes for CASSSYTGVGANVLTF.